One and the same sample provided the 14 T cell receptor beta chains below, sequenced in a study of identical twins. One entry per CDR3 protein, called by TCRdb with MiXCR from the 5' RACE reads. The sample shows some 240,000 distinct CDR3 sequences, roughly a tenth of them seen only once. The specimen sequenced was memory T cells sorted from blood. Receptors originate from a man in his fifties in good health.

Many counts were recorded for this clonotype. J is TRBJ1-1 and V is TRBV6-1; unclear D gene. The CDR3 sequence is 15 residues long. V lost 6 bases and J lost 4, with 18 bases in between. Germline values: CDR1 MNHNS, CDR2 SASEGT. The CDR3 nucleotides read TGTGCCAGCAGAAAGGGCCGGGAGGGTAGCACTGAAGCTTTCTTT. This gives the protein CASRKGREGSTEAFF.

The chain couples TRBV9 to TRBJ1-2; D is possibly TRBD1 (6 bases). Germline values: CDR1 SGDLS, CDR2 YYNGEE. CDR3 size: 13 residues. The V and J ends lost 2 bases and 3 bases respectively, with 8 bases between them. The CDR3: CASSVPGDYGYTF. The CDR3 coding sequence is TGTGCCAGCAGCGTCCCAGGGGACTATGGCTACACCTTC.

As to this clonotype: The junction and the germline gene differ at one end; a read error may be behind it. The CDR3 DNA follows: TGCGGTGCGAGTGGGGCGGGGGCGTACACAGATACGCAGTATTTT. It is translated as CGASGAGAYTDTQYF. V and J are TRBV20-1 and TRBJ2-3; weak D call: TRBD2 (7 bases). Germline V lookup: CDR1 DFQATT, CDR2 SNEGSKA (reference sequence). CDR3 length equals 15 residues.

At least ten counts were recorded for this clonotype. The gene calls are TRBV4-3 and TRBJ1-5; 9 bases align to TRBD1. Germline V lookup: CDR1 LGHNA, CDR2 YSLEER. V gave up 1 base and J gave up 5 bases; unmatched junction bases: 3. CDR3 size: 15 residues. The CDR3 sequence: CASSQVYRGHQPQHF. The CDR3, as DNA: TGCGCCAGCAGCCAAGTTTACAGGGGGCATCAGCCCCAGCATTTT.

A few counts support this clonotype. The chain combines TRBV20-1 with TRBJ1-6; no clear D. There are 13 residues in the CDR3. V was pared by 4 bases and J by 5 bases, with 9 bases between. Germline V gene sequence: CDR1 DFQATT, CDR2 SNEGSKA (reference sequence). This chain's CDR3 is CSATFENNSPLHF. CDR3 DNA: TGCAGTGCTACATTTGAGAATAATTCACCCCTCCACTTT.

J is TRBJ1-5 and V is TRBV6-2 or TRBV6-3, with D unclear. The CDR3 extends over 17 amino acids. Looked up from germline, CDR1 is MNHEY and CDR2 is SVGEGT. V lost 0 bases and J lost 5, with 17 bases in between. CDR3 loop: CASSYSRRETSHQPQHF. The CDR3, as DNA: TGTGCCAGCAGTTACTCGAGGAGGGAGACGTCCCATCAGCCCCAGCATTTT.

This clonotype was observed a handful of times. The rearrangement joins TRBV18 to TRBJ1-2; D is perhaps TRBD1 (5 bases). Trimming took off 2 bases at V and 8 bases at J, with 12 bases between the two ends. Germline CDR1 and CDR2: KGHSH and LQKENI. This CDR3 is 13 amino acids long. CDR3 protein: CASSPSDSRGYTF. CDR3 sequence (DNA): TGTGCCAGCTCACCATCCGACAGTAGGGGCTACACCTTC.

This clonotype came up many times. CDR3 nucleotides: TGTGCCAGTAGTATAGGGTGGTTCTCCTACAATGAGCAGTTCTTC. Amino acid sequence: CASSIGWFSYNEQFF. The genes are TRBV19 and TRBJ2-1; D gene unclear. The germline gives CDR1 LNHDA, CDR2 SQIVND (reference sequence). The V end was cut by 1 base, the J end by 0 bases, with 7 bases between. CDR3 length: 15 residues.

This clonotype was recorded a few times. The J gene is TRBJ2-3, the V gene TRBV6-2 or TRBV6-3; the D gene could be TRBD1 or TRBD2 (6 bases each). The germline V and J ends were trimmed by 0 bases and 11 bases, with 15 bases remaining between them. Per the germline V gene, CDR1 is MNHEY and CDR2 is SVGEGT. The CDR3 runs 14 residues. CDR3: CASSYSAGQGRQYF. The CDR3 coding sequence is TGTGCCAGCAGTTACTCGGCGGGGCAGGGGCGGCAGTATTTT.

This clonotype was found a few times. This sequence joins TRBV19 and TRBJ1-2, with a possible D match to TRBD1 (6 bases). The CDR3 has 16 residues. Germline-derived CDR1 and CDR2 are LNHDA and SQIVND (reference sequence). V was pared by 5 bases and J by 0 bases, with 16 bases between. For the CDR3, the DNA is TGTGCCAGTAGTCGTGGAGGGGGAATAACTAACTATGGCTACACCTTC. This gives the protein CASSRGGGITNYGYTF.

J is TRBJ2-1 and V is TRBV11-3; tentatively, D is TRBD1 or TRBD2 (5 bases each). The CDR3 has 16 amino acids. Germline CDR1 SGHNT, CDR2 YENEEA. Trimming left V 8 bases short and J 3 bases short, with 20 bases between. The CDR3 DNA is TGTGCCAGCTCTGGCGAGGGGACCGTAGTCTACAATGAGCAGTTCTTC. The encoded protein is CASSGEGTVVYNEQFF.

The table lists this clonotype with a few counts. The chain carries TRBV7-2 and TRBJ2-3; D gene ambiguous. The V end lost 5 bases, the J end lost 3 bases, and 18 bases lay between the germline ends. This CDR3 is 16 amino acids long. In germline, CDR1 is SGHTA, CDR2 FQGNSA. The CDR3 spells CASSPRPARETDTQYF. The CDR3 coding sequence is TGTGCCAGCAGCCCAAGGCCCGCCCGCGAAACAGATACGCAGTATTTT.

This clonotype was counted ten times or more. The V call is TRBV12-3 or TRBV12-4, the J call TRBJ1-5; 10 bases agree with TRBD1. This CDR3 spans 16 amino acids. The ends lost 6 bases at V and 6 bases at J; junction bases unmatched: 11. CDR3 protein: CASSSWTGGRSQPQHF. The CDR3 DNA sequence: TGTGCCAGCAGCTCATGGACAGGGGGTAGGAGTCAGCCCCAGCATTTT.

The table lists this clonotype with many counts. The chain carries TRBV5-1 and TRBJ1-2, with 10 bases that match TRBD1. The V gene end was trimmed by 3 bases and the J gene end by 8 bases; junction bases not matched to a gene: 10. Germline V gene data show CDR1 as SGHRS and CDR2 as YFSETQ. The CDR3 sequence is 15 residues long. CDR3 in amino acids: CASSSTGGLERGYTF. The CDR3 DNA is TGCGCCAGCAGCTCGACAGGGGGCCTGGAGAGGGGCTACACCTTC. Looking up the rest from reference TRBV5-1 and TRBJ1-2 gives the full variable domain: KAGVTQTPRYLIKTRGQQVTLSCSPISGHRSVSWYQQTPGQGLQFLFEYFSETQRNKGNFPGRFSGRQFSNSRSEMNVSTLELGDSALYLCASSSTGGLERGYTFGSGTRLTVV.